The 27 T cell receptor beta chains given below trace back to one sample, sequenced in a study of Graves' ophthalmopathy and Graves' hyperthyroidism. Amplified TCR beta CDR3 regions were obtained using RNA transcripts as template. The first round was an RT-PCR with HTBI primers, and the second round was a multiplex PCR. TCRdb independently ran MiXCR on the multiplex PCR reads; one entry per CDR3 protein. The table lists hundreds of thousands of distinct CDR3 sequences, approximately 39% of them singletons, with around 3% in the top ten. The sample taken for sequencing was peripheral blood. The receptors were gathered from an adult man with Graves' ophthalmopathy.

The genes are TRBV10-3 and TRBJ2-5, with TRBD2 matching over 13 bases. This CDR3 spans 18 amino acids. CDR1 is ENHRY, CDR2 SYGVKD, per germline. V shed 10 bases and J 0 bases; nucleotides not matched to a gene: 14. In nucleotides, the CDR3 is TGTGCCAGCTCACCACGGGGACTAGCGGGGAAGCACCAAGAGACCCAGTACTTC. This gives the protein CASSPRGLAGKHQETQYF.

About this clonotype itself: Given a much more abundant clone one base away, this may be a read error. The chain links TRBV5-1 to TRBJ2-7; tentative D call: TRBD1 (6 bases). Per germline, CDR1 SGHRS and CDR2 YFSETQ. Between the trimmed V and J ends, which lost 5 bases and 0 bases, there was a span of 9 bases. This CDR3 comprises 13 residues. The CDR3 sequence is CASRTDSSYEQYF. In nucleotides, the CDR3 is TGCGCCAGCAGAACGGACAGCTCCTACGAGCAGTACTTC.

Only a few counts were recorded for this clonotype. V is TRBV4-3 and J is TRBJ2-7; D is perhaps TRBD2 (5 bases). This CDR3 is built from 13 residues. The V end lost 1 base, the J end lost 4 bases, and 8 bases lay between the germline ends. CDR1 and CDR2 from the germline V gene are LGHNA and YSLEER. DNA of the CDR3: TGCGCCAGCAGCCAAGTACCGGGGTACGAGCAGTACTTC. Encoded protein: CASSQVPGYEQYF.

This sequence joins TRBV29-1 and TRBJ1-2; the match to TRBD1 covers 7 bases. Germline loops: CDR1 SQVTM, CDR2 ANQGSEA. There are 13 residues in the CDR3. The V and J ends lost 6 bases and 0 bases, in that order; junction bases with no gene match: 4. The CDR3 coding sequence is TGCAGCGTACGGGACAGAGCTAACTATGGCTACACCTTC. It yields the protein CSVRDRANYGYTF.

There are many counts of this clonotype. The chain is built from TRBV10-3 and TRBJ1-2; D unclear. The CDR3 runs to 14 residues. The germline gives CDR1 ENHRY, CDR2 SYGVKD. V lost 10 bases and J 4 bases, leaving 19 bases between the germline ends. The CDR3 sequence: CASSPSSDGYGYTF. The CDR3 coding sequence is TGTGCCAGTTCTCCCTCTTCCGACGGCTATGGCTACACCTTC.

A single count supports this clonotype. The gene calls are TRBV2 and TRBJ2-7, with TRBD1 identical over 9 bases. The V segment lost 6 bases and the J segment 7 bases; nucleotides outside the gene matches: 13. The CDR3 length is 15 residues. Germline CDR1 and CDR2: SNHLY and FYNNEI. The CDR3 is CASSNGTGLPREQYF. The CDR3 DNA is TGTGCCAGCAGCAACGGGACAGGGCTCCCGAGGGAGCAGTACTTC.

The rearrangement joins TRBV10-3 to TRBJ2-7; a possible D gene is TRBD1 (5 bases). Germline V CDR1 and CDR2: ENHRY, SYGVKD. Trimming pared 2 bases from V and 7 bases from J, leaving 15 bases between. The CDR3 runs to 14 residues. The CDR3 bases are TGTGCCATCAGTGAGGCAGGGCCTACCGGGGAGCAGTACTTC. This encodes CAISEAGPTGEQYF.

There are a few counts of this clonotype. The chain combines TRBV7-9 with TRBJ1-5, with 7 bases matching TRBD1. CDR1 and CDR2 from the germline V gene are SEHNR and FQNEAQ (reference sequence). There are 14 residues in the CDR3. V was pared by 5 bases and J by 5 bases, with 6 bases of the junction left unmatched. In DNA form, the CDR3 reads TGTGCCAGCAGCGCGGGGGACAGCTATCAGCCCCAGCATTTT. This translates into CASSAGDSYQPQHF.

This clonotype has more than one count but fewer than ten. CDR3 sequence: CASSKNWDTGELFF. In nucleotides, the CDR3 is TGTGCCAGCAGCAAGAACTGGGACACCGGGGAGCTGTTTTTT. The rearrangement uses TRBV6-6 and TRBJ2-2; D gene ambiguous. With 6 bases removed from V and 3 bases from J, the gap between germline ends came to 11 bases. This CDR3 has 14 residues. Germline CDR1 MNHNY, CDR2 SVGAGI (reference sequence).

The sample holds a few counts of this clonotype. V and J are TRBV6-1 and TRBJ1-6, with a weak D call TRBD1 (5 bases). The CDR3 consists of 15 residues. Germline V gene lookup returns CDR1 MNHNS and CDR2 SASEGT. Trimming stripped 5 bases from V and 5 bases from J, with 13 bases between. This CDR3 reads CASSYWGEDNSPLHF. In DNA, the CDR3 is TGTGCCAGCAGTTATTGGGGGGAGGATAATTCACCCCTCCACTTT.

This chain joins TRBV25-1 and TRBJ2-5, with 7 bases lining up with TRBD1. Germline lookup yields CDR1 MGHDK and CDR2 SYGVNS. With V trimmed by 6 bases and J by 4 bases, 5 bases remained unmatched. CDR3 size: 13 residues. The CDR3 sequence is CASSVKGAETQYF. CDR3 sequence (DNA): TGTGCCAGCAGCGTTAAGGGGGCAGAGACCCAGTACTTC.

This clonotype was seen repeatedly, ten times or more. This chain joins TRBV19 and TRBJ1-6, with D possibly matching TRBD1 (5 bases). There are 16 residues in the CDR3. The V gene's germline CDR1 is LNHDA and CDR2 SQIVND (reference sequence). V dropped 6 bases and J dropped 0 bases, with 12 bases sitting between them. The CDR3 DNA follows: TGTGCCAGTAGGGAAGACGACAGCTCCTATAATTCACCCCTCCACTTT. This encodes CASREDDSSYNSPLHF. The variable domain in full, with the rest retrieved from reference TRBV19 and TRBJ1-6, is DGGITQSPKYLFRKEGQNVTLSCEQNLNHDAMYWYRQDPGQGLRLIYYSQIVNDFQKGDIAEGYSVSREKKESFPLTVTSAQKNPTAFYLCASREDDSSYNSPLHFGNGTRLTVT.

A few counts support this clonotype. One base away lies a much larger clone, so this may be a sequencing read error. The chain recombines TRBV6-6 with TRBJ2-5; the match to TRBD2 covers 8 bases. The CDR3 length is 17 residues. Germline V gives CDR1 MNHNY, CDR2 SVGAGI (reference sequence). CDR3 sequence: CASSYSGGAGDQEAQYF. CDR3 in DNA: TGTGCCAGCAGTTACAGTGGCGGAGCGGGGGACCAAGAGGCCCAGTACTTC.

On this clonotype itself: An end of the junction differs from the germline gene, which may be a read error. The chain has TRBV7-7 and TRBJ2-5; 7 bases fit TRBD2. The CDR3 contains 14 residues. Germline assignment: CDR1 SSHAT and CDR2 FNYEAQ (reference sequence). The CDR3 nucleotides are TGTGCTAGCAGCTTAAGCGGGGCCGCTGAGACCCAGTACTTC. It is translated as CASSLSGAAETQYF.

This clonotype was counted only a few times. The V call is TRBV6-1, the J call TRBJ2-2; 7 positions agree with TRBD1. The germline V gene has CDR1 MNHNS and CDR2 SASEGT. This CDR3 contains 16 residues. The trim removed 0 bases at V and 1 base at J, leaving 2 bases unmatched. The CDR3: CASSEARTGNTGELFF. The CDR3 DNA follows: TGTGCCAGCAGTGAAGCAAGGACAGGGAACACCGGGGAGCTGTTTTTT.

This clonotype was observed a single time. This chain connects TRBV24-1 to TRBJ1-5; 10 nucleotides line up with TRBD1. V lost 5 bases to trimming and J lost 7 bases; unmatched junction nucleotides: 1. Germline CDR1 and CDR2: KGHDR and SFDVKD. This CDR3 is built from 13 residues. The CDR3 loop is CATSATGGQPQHF. The CDR3 coding sequence is TGTGCCACCAGTGCGACAGGGGGCCAGCCCCAGCATTTT.

This clonotype was found many times. J is TRBJ2-6 and V is TRBV4-2; possibly TRBD2 for D (5 bases). Trimming cost V 4 bases and J 0 bases, with 13 bases left between them. There are 17 residues in the CDR3. CDR1 is LGHNA, CDR2 YNFKEQ, per germline. CDR3 residues: CASSRTAGDSGANVLTF. Written as DNA, the CDR3 is TGTGCCAGCAGCCGAACCGCCGGGGACTCTGGGGCCAACGTCCTGACTTTC.

In its sample, this clonotype was seen a few times. The chain couples TRBV9 to TRBJ2-2, with D possibly being TRBD2 (5 bases). Germline V gene lookup returns CDR1 SGDLS and CDR2 YYNGEE. This CDR3 contains 16 residues. V was trimmed by 7 bases and J by 4 bases, leaving 20 bases between them. The CDR3 is CASSSAPGVGTGELFF. The CDR3 DNA reads TGTGCCAGCTCCTCGGCGCCCGGGGTGGGCACCGGGGAGCTGTTTTTT.

In this sample, this clonotype turned up a few times. This chain connects TRBV7-9 to TRBJ2-1; D remains ambiguous. CDR3 size: 14 residues. CDR1 is SEHNR, CDR2 FQNEAQ, per germline (reference sequence). Trimming pared 5 bases from V and 4 bases from J, leaving 12 bases between. The DNA for the CDR3 is TGTGCCAGCAGCCCCCGGGCTAGTTACAATGAGCAGTTCTTC. It encodes CASSPRASYNEQFF.

This clonotype was seen a few times. The chain couples TRBV12-3 or TRBV12-4 to TRBJ1-2, with a weak D call TRBD1 (6 bases). Trimming took off 0 bases at V and 2 bases at J, with 10 bases between the two ends. This CDR3 comprises 15 residues. This chain's CDR3 is CASSLAGTPNYGYTF. In DNA, the CDR3 is TGTGCCAGCAGTTTAGCCGGGACACCCAACTATGGCTACACCTTC.

On this clonotype: The junction shows a germline mismatch at one end, possibly a read error. The chain has TRBV9 and TRBJ2-7; D is undetermined. This CDR3 comprises 13 residues. CDR1 and CDR2 (germline): SGDLS, YYNGEE. CDR3 DNA sequence: TGTGCCAGCAGCTTCGGCAGAACCTACGAGCAGTGCTTC. As protein: CASSFGRTYEQCF.

CDR3 in amino acids: CSTGTGGWETQYF. As DNA, the CDR3 is TGCAGTACCGGGACAGGGGGCTGGGAGACCCAGTACTTC. The rearrangement joins TRBV20-1 to TRBJ2-5; 12 bases match TRBD1. This CDR3 is 13 amino acids long. The V gene's germline CDR1 is DFQATT and CDR2 SNEGSKA (reference sequence). J gave up 5 bases and V 8 bases, and 6 bases lay outside the gene matches.

The chain carries TRBV10-3 and TRBJ1-6, with D possibly matching TRBD1 (5 bases). Trimming shortened V by 4 bases and J by 18 bases, and 13 bases separated the two germline ends. Germline CDR1 and CDR2: ENHRY and SYGVKD. The CDR3 is 11 amino acids. CDR3 amino acids: CAISGYLGTHF. CDR3 DNA sequence: TGTGCCATCAGTGGGTACCTCGGGACCCACTTT.

Worth noting for this clonotype: The conserved phenylalanine or tryptophan is not found at the CDR3 terminus, so this likely reflects a read error. The DNA is left out, because the CDR3 cannot be placed on it with certainty; the CDR3 is given as TCRdb lists it. The chain couples TRBV7-2 to TRBJ2-7; the tabulated D call, TRBD1, remains unverified against the DNA. A total of 8 residues make up the CDR3, ends included. The germline V gene encodes CDR1 SGHTA and CDR2 FQGNSA. CDR3 loop: CASSGRGL.

This chain links TRBV25-1 with TRBJ2-7; D may be TRBD1 or TRBD2 (6 bases each). The germline V gene encodes CDR1 MGHDK and CDR2 SYGVNS. Trimming left V 3 bases short and J 5 bases short, with 8 bases between. The CDR3 covers 12 residues. The CDR3 spells CASSEGGHEQYF. The CDR3 DNA reads TGTGCCAGCAGTGAGGGGGGCCACGAGCAGTACTTC.

This clonotype was detected once. The J gene is TRBJ1-6, the V gene TRBV19, with a weak D call TRBD1 (6 bases). This CDR3 is built from 15 residues. The ends were cut back, 4 bases at V and 14 bases at J, with 21 bases in the middle. Per germline, CDR1 LNHDA and CDR2 SQIVND (reference sequence). The CDR3 coding sequence is TGTGCCAGTAGTACCCCCGGGGGGGCCGGAGGGTCCCTCCACTTT. Protein sequence: CASSTPGGAGGSLHF.

The chain has TRBV24-1 and TRBJ2-5, with D possibly being TRBD1 or TRBD2 (5 bases each). The CDR3 has 12 amino acids. V shed 2 bases and J shed 12 bases, with 12 bases lying between them. CDR1 is KGHDR, CDR2 SFDVKD, per germline. This CDR3 is CATSDSGTPEYF. Here the CDR3 DNA reads TGTGCCACCAGTGATTCCGGGACGCCAGAGTACTTC.